Listed below are T cell receptor beta chains from one sample, sequenced in a study of early T cells in non-severe SARS-CoV-2 infection. Each CDR3 protein gets one entry after TCRdb re-called the 5' RACE reads with MiXCR. Among tens of thousands of distinct CDR3 sequences listed, around 6.1% were seen once. The sample in question was whole blood, obtained at baseline. The receptors stem from an adult who was a healthcare worker with PCR-confirmed SARS-CoV-2 infection or an uninfected control (not recorded which). CDR3s leave out the opening cysteine and the closing phenylalanine or tryptophan.

J: TRBJ2-5
V: TRBV6-6
CDR3: ASSYLTVGETQY

J: TRBJ2-2
V: TRBV2
CDR3: ASIEDRAALTGELF

J: TRBJ2-1
V: TRBV11-2
CDR3: ASSLAGGGNEQF

J: TRBJ2-3
V: TRBV7-9
CDR3: ASSPQTSGSDTQY

J: TRBJ2-3
V: TRBV9
CDR3: ASTGGGRSDTQY

J: TRBJ1-3
V: TRBV10-3
CDR3: AISSYTASGNTIY

J: TRBJ2-3
V: TRBV6-5
CDR3: ASSYSRTSTDTQY

J: TRBJ2-1
V: TRBV7-2
CDR3: ASSLGTARNNEQF

J: TRBJ2-1
V: TRBV10-2
CDR3: ASSPQLASNEQF

J: TRBJ1-2
V: TRBV4-3
CDR3: ASSQEVQDRGGYT

J: TRBJ2-3
V: TRBV9
CDR3: ASSVASGGAAEDTQY

J: TRBJ2-3
V: TRBV5-1
CDR3: ASSRTGGRSTDTQY

J: TRBJ2-2
V: TRBV12-3/TRBV12-4
CDR3: ASRWTGIFGADTGELF

J: TRBJ1-4
V: TRBV7-9
CDR3: ASSLLGDEKLF

J: TRBJ2-5
V: TRBV11-2
CDR3: ASSLDGGTQY

J: TRBJ2-7
V: TRBV2
CDR3: ASTGGTGAGEQY

J: TRBJ1-6
V: TRBV20-1
CDR3: SALDSQYSPLH

J: TRBJ2-2
V: TRBV7-8
CDR3: ASSFLAKRWELF

J: TRBJ2-5
V: TRBV7-2
CDR3: ASAIGGPGETQY

J: TRBJ1-3
V: TRBV5-1
CDR3: ASSLGQTLSGNTIY

J: TRBJ2-1
V: TRBV6-2/TRBV6-3
CDR3: ASVNDGTNNEQF

J: TRBJ2-5
V: TRBV7-9
CDR3: ASSEGPGEY

J: TRBJ1-5
V: TRBV30
CDR3: AWSKQSNQPQH

J: TRBJ2-1
V: TRBV20-1
CDR3: SPQNPGTTNEQF

J: TRBJ1-2
V: TRBV11-2
CDR3: ASSTGGPYGYT

J: TRBJ1-3
V: TRBV6-1
CDR3: ASSERDGSGNTIY

J: TRBJ2-1
V: TRBV12-3/TRBV12-4
CDR3: ASSLGQLFSYNEQF

J: TRBJ1-2
V: TRBV7-2
CDR3: ASSLSSYGYT

J: TRBJ2-7
V: TRBV7-9
CDR3: ASSLPGSYEQY

J: TRBJ1-4
V: TRBV20-1
CDR3: SASPGTAREEKLF

J: TRBJ1-1
V: TRBV20-1
CDR3: SVLLGQALNTEAF

J: TRBJ2-1
V: TRBV25-1
CDR3: ASSERVAYNEQF

J: TRBJ1-2
V: TRBV10-2
CDR3: ASSEGRDYGYT

J: TRBJ2-1
V: TRBV30
CDR3: AWIPGVPL

J: TRBJ1-5
V: TRBV30
CDR3: AWSVSHGDQPQH

J: TRBJ2-7
V: TRBV7-9
CDR3: ASSLAQRGSYEQY

J: TRBJ2-2
V: TRBV7-8
CDR3: ASSLGQNTGELF

J: TRBJ2-3
V: TRBV5-1
CDR3: ASSLDGVVIWDTQY

J: TRBJ1-4
V: TRBV20-1
CDR3: SAIQSNEKLF

J: TRBJ2-1
V: TRBV11-1
CDR3: ASSSYFRDRYNEQF

J: TRBJ2-3
V: TRBV5-6
CDR3: ASSYPGGGTDTQY

J: TRBJ2-2
V: TRBV15
CDR3: ATSYSSTGELF